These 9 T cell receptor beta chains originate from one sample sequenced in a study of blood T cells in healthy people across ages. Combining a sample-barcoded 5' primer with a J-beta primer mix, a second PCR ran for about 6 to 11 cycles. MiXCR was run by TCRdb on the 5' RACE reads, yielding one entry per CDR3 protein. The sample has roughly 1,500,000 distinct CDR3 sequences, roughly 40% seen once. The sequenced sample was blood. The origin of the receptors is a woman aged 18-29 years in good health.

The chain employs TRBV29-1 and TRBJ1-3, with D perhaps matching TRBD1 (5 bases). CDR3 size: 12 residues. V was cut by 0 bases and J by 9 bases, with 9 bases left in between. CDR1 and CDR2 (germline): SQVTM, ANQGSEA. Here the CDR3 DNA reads TGCAGCGTTGAAGACCTCGGGGCCACCATATATTTT. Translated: CSVEDLGATIYF.

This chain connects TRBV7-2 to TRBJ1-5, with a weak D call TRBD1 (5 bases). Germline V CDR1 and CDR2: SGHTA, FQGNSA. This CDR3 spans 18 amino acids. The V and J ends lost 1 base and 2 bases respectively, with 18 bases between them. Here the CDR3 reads CASSLVPPATGGNQPQHF. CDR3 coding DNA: TGTGCCAGCAGCTTAGTCCCCCCAGCTACGGGGGGCAATCAGCCCCAGCATTTT.

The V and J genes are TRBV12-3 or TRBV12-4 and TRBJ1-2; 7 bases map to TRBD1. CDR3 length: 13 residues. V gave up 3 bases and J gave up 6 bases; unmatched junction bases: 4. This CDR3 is CASSFRGRDGYTF. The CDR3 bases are TGTGCCAGCAGTTTTAGGGGGCGGGATGGCTACACCTTC.

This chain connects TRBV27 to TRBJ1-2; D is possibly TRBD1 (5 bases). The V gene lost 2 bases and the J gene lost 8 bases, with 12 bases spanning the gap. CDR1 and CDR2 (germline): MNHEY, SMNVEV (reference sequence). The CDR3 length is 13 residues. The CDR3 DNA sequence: TGTGCCAGCAGTTTAGGGGGGATGCAGGGCTACACCTTC. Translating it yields CASSLGGMQGYTF.

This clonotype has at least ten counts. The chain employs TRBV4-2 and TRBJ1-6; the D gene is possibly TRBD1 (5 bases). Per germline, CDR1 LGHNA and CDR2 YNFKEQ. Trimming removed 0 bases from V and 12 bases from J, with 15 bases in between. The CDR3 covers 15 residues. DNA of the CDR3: TGTGCCAGCAGCCAAGATTGGGCCAGGGTTGAACCCCTCCACTTT. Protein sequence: CASSQDWARVEPLHF.

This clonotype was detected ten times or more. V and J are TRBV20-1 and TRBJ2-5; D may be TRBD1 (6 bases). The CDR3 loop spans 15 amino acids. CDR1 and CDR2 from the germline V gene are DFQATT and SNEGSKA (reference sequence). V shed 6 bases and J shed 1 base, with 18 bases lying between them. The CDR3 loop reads CSALPQGALQETQYF. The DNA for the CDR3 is TGCAGTGCCCTCCCACAGGGAGCGCTCCAAGAGACCCAGTACTTC.

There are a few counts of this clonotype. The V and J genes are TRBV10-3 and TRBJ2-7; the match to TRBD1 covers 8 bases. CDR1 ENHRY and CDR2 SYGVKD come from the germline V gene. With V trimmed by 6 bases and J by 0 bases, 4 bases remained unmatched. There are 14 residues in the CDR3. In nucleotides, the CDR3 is TGTGCCATCAGAGACGGACAGGGCTCCTACGAGCAGTACTTC. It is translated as CAIRDGQGSYEQYF.

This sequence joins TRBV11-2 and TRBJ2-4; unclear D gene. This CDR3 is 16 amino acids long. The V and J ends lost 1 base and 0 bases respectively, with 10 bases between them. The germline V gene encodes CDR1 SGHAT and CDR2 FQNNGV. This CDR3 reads CASSLARRLAKNIQYF. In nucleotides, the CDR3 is TGTGCCAGCAGCTTAGCAAGGCGACTAGCCAAAAACATTCAGTACTTC.

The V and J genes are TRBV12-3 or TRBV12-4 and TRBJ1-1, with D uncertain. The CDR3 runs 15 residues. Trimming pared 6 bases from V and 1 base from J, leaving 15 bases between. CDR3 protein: CASSVSGGWNTEAFF. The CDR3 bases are TGTGCCAGCAGCGTTTCGGGAGGATGGAACACTGAAGCTTTCTTT.